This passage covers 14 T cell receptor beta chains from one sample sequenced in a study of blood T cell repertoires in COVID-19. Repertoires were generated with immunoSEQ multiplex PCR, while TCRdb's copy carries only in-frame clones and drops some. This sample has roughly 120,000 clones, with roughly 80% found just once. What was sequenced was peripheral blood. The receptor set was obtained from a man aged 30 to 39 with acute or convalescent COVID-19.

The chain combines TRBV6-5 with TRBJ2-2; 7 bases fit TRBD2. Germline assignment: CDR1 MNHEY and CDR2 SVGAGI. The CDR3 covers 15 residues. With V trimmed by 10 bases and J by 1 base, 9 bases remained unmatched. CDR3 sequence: CATTRPGGNTGELFF. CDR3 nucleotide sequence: TGTGCCACCACACGCCCGGGAGGGAACACCGGGGAGCTGTTTTTT.

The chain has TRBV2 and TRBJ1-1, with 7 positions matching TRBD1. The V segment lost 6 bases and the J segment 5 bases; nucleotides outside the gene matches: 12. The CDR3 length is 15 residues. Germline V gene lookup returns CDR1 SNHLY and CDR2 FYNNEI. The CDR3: CASRDDRALRTEAFF. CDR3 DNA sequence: TGTGCCAGCAGAGATGACAGGGCCCTGCGAACTGAAGCTTTCTTT.

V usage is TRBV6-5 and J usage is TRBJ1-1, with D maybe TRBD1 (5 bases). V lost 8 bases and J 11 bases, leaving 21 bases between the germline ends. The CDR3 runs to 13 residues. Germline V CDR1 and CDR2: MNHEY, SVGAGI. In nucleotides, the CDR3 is TGTGCCAGCCGGAGGGGTTACATGGATTCTGCTTTCTTT. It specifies CASRRGYMDSAFF.

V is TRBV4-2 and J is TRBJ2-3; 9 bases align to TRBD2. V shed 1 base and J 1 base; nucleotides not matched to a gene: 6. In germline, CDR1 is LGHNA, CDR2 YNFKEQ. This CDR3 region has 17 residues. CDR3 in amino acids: CASSQVRASGGTDTQYF. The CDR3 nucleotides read TGTGCCAGCAGCCAAGTACGGGCTAGCGGGGGCACAGATACGCAGTATTTT.

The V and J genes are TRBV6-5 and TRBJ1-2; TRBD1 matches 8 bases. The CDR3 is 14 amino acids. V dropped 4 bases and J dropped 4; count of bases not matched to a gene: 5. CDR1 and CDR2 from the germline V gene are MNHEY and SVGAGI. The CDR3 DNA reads TGTGCCAGCAGTTCCACGGACAGGGTCTATGGCTACACCTTC. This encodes CASSSTDRVYGYTF.

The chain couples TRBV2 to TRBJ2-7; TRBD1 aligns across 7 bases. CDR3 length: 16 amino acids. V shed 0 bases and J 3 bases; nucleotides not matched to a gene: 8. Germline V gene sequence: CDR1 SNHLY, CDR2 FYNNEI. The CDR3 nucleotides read TGTGCCAGCAGTGAAGCAGAGACAGGGTACCGCTACGAGCAGTACGTC. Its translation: CASSEAETGYRYEQYV.

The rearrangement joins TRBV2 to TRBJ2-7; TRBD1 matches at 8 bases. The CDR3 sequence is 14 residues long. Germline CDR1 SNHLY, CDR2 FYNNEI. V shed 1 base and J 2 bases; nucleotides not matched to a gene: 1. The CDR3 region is CASSEEDRAYEQYV. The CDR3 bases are TGTGCCAGCAGTGAAGAGGACAGGGCCTACGAGCAGTACGTC.

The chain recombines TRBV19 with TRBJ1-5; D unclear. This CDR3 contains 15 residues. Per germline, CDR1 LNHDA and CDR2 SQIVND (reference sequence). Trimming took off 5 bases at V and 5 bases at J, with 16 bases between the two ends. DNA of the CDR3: TGTGCCAGTAGTTCAAGAGCGGAAGGGTATCAGCCCCAGCATTTT. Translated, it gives CASSSRAEGYQPQHF.

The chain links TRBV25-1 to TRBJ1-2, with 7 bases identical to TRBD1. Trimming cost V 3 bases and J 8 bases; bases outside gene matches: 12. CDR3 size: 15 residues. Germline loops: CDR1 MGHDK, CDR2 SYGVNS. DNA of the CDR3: TGTGCCAGCAGTGAGCCGCGGGACAGAGTAGAAGGCTACACCTTC. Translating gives CASSEPRDRVEGYTF.

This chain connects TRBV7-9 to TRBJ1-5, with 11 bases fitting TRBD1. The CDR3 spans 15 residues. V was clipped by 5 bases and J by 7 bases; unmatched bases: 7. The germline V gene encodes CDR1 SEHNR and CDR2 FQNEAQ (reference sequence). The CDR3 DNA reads TGTGCCAGCAGCACGGACAGGGGGCGCGGACAGCCCCAGCATTTT. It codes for CASSTDRGRGQPQHF.

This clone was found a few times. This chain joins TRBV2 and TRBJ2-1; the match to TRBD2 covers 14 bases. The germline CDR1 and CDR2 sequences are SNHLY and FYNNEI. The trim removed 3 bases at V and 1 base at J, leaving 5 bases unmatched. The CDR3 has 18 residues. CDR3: CASSEGTSGGESYNEQFF. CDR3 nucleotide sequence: TGTGCCAGCAGTGAGGGGACTAGCGGGGGTGAATCCTACAATGAGCAGTTCTTC.

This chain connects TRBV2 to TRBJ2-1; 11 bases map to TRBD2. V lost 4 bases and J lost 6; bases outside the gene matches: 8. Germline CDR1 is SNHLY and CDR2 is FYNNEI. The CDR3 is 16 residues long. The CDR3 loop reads CASSVTSGNIGNEQFF. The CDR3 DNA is TGTGCCAGCAGTGTGACTAGCGGGAATATCGGCAATGAGCAGTTCTTC.

CDR3 sequence reads: CASSQDPSGTYEQYF. In nucleotides, the CDR3 is TGCGCCAGCAGCCAAGATCCGTCGGGTACCTACGAGCAGTACTTC. V usage is TRBV4-1 and J usage is TRBJ2-7; D call uncertain. The germline CDR1 and CDR2 sequences are MGHRA and YSYEKL. The CDR3 spans 15 residues. Deletions cut 0 bases from V and 2 bases from J, with 11 bases between.

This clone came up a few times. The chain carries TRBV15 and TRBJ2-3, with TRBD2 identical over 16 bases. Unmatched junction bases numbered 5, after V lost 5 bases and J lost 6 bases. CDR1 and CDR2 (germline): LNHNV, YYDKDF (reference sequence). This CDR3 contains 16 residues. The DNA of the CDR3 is TGTGCCACCAGCGCTGGGACTAGCGGGGGGGCCGATACGCAGTATTTT. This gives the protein CATSAGTSGGADTQYF.